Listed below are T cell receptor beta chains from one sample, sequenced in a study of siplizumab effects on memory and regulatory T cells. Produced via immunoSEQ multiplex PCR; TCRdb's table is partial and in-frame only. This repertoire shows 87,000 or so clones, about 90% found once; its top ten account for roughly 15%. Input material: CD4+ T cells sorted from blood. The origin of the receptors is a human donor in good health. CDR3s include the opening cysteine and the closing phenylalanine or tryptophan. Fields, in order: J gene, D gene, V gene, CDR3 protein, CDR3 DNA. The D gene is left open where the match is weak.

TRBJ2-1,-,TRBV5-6,CASSLYAGNSYNEQFF,TGTGCCAGCAGCTTGTACGCGGGAAACTCCTACAATGAGCAGTTCTTC
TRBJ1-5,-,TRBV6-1,CASSEASTAGNQPQHF,TGTGCCAGCAGTGAAGCATCGACAGCTGGCAATCAGCCCCAGCATTTT
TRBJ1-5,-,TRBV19,CASSIISLQAYNQPQHF,TGTGCCAGTAGTATCATTTCCCTACAGGCATACAATCAGCCCCAGCATTTT
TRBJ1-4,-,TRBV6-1,CASSIGREKLFF,TGTGCCAGCAGTATAGGGCGGGAAAAACTGTTTTTT
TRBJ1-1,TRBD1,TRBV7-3,CASSAYSLLDRGGEAFF,TGTGCCAGCAGCGCCTATTCCCTACTGGACAGGGGGGGTGAAGCTTTCTTT
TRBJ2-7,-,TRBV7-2,CASSQTPMPGFYEQYF,TGTGCCAGCAGCCAAACCCCGATGCCAGGGTTTTACGAGCAGTACTTC
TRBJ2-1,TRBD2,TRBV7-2,CASSLALAGGLNEQFF,TGTGCCAGCAGCTTAGCCCTAGCGGGAGGGCTCAATGAGCAGTTCTTC
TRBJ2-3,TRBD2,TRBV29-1,CSVEDLAGIKNTQYF,TGCAGCGTTGAAGATCTAGCGGGAATAAAGAATACGCAGTATTTT
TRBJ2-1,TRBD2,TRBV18,CASSPRDRWTSGRAAEQFF,TGTGCCAGCTCACCACGGGATAGATGGACTAGCGGGAGGGCCGCTGAGCAGTTCTTC
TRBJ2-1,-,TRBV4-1,CASSLNRVQFF,TGCGCCAGCAGCCTCAACAGGGTGCAGTTCTTC
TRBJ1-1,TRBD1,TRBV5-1,CASSVDRARNTEAFF,TGCGCCAGCAGCGTGGACAGGGCTAGGAACACTGAAGCTTTCTTT